These T cell receptor beta chains were read from a single sample in a study of neurological immune-mediated disorders. TCRdb analysed the 5' RACE reads with MiXCR anew, one entry per CDR3 protein. There are around 80,000 distinct CDR3 sequences in the sample; about 9.4% occur only once, and roughly 2% lies in the top ten. The sample was PBMCs. Receptors were obtained from a man aged 40-49 years in good health. The CDR3 runs from the conserved cysteine through the conserved F or W. D genes are given only for firm matches. Only some rows state a clone size, as once, few, many or a class for expanded clones.

clone size: many
J gene: TRBJ1-2
D gene: -
V gene: TRBV11-2
CDR3 DNA: TGTGCCAGCAGCTCCAGCGGGTACTATGGCTACACCTTC
CDR3 protein: CASSSSGYYGYTF

clone size: many
J gene: TRBJ1-1
D gene: TRBD1
V gene: TRBV5-1
CDR3 DNA: TGCGCCAGCAGCCTCGGACAGGGTTTCCTTGACACTGAAGCTTTCTTT
CDR3 protein: CASSLGQGFLDTEAFF

clone size: many
J gene: TRBJ1-4
D gene: -
V gene: TRBV6-5
CDR3 DNA: TGTGCCAGCAGTTACTCGAACCCAACTAATGAAAAACTGTTTTTT
CDR3 protein: CASSYSNPTNEKLFF

clone size: many
J gene: TRBJ1-6
D gene: TRBD1
V gene: TRBV28
CDR3 DNA: TGTGCCACCCACGTTAGGGGGCAAAATTCACCCCTCCACTTT
CDR3 protein: CATHVRGQNSPLHF

clone size: many
J gene: TRBJ1-5
D gene: -
V gene: TRBV5-1
CDR3 DNA: TGCGCCAGCAGCCGGGACGGCCTTTACAATCAGCCCCAGCATTTT
CDR3 protein: CASSRDGLYNQPQHF

clone size: many
J gene: TRBJ1-1
D gene: -
V gene: TRBV5-1
CDR3 DNA: TGCGCCAGCAGCTTGCAAAGGACAACCGTAAACACTGAAGCTTTCTTT
CDR3 protein: CASSLQRTTVNTEAFF

clone size: many
J gene: TRBJ2-7
D gene: TRBD1
V gene: TRBV9
CDR3 DNA: TGTGCCAGCAGTCCGGGACAGACCCCCGAGCAGTACTTC
CDR3 protein: CASSPGQTPEQYF

clone size: many
J gene: TRBJ2-7
D gene: TRBD2
V gene: TRBV5-1
CDR3 DNA: TGCGCCAGCAGCGCTTCCCTTTCGGGAGGAGGAGAGCAGTACTTC
CDR3 protein: CASSASLSGGGEQYF

clone size: many
J gene: TRBJ2-3
D gene: TRBD2
V gene: TRBV12-3/TRBV12-4
CDR3 DNA: TGTGCCAGCAGTCACGGGACTATTAGCACAGATACGCAGTATTTT
CDR3 protein: CASSHGTISTDTQYF

clone size: many
J gene: TRBJ2-7
D gene: TRBD1
V gene: TRBV6-6
CDR3 DNA: TGTGCCAGCAGTTACTCGGGAAGCCCAGGGGGAGACTTGGGGTCCATCTACGAGCAGTACTTC
CDR3 protein: CASSYSGSPGGDLGSIYEQYF

clone size: many
J gene: TRBJ2-2
D gene: -
V gene: TRBV9
CDR3 DNA: TGTGCCAGCAGTCTTTCGGTCCAGCCAGGCACCGGGGAGCTGTTTTTT
CDR3 protein: CASSLSVQPGTGELFF

clone size: many
J gene: TRBJ1-6
D gene: TRBD1
V gene: TRBV5-1
CDR3 DNA: TGCGCCAGCAGCTCTGGTGACAGCAGGGGGCCTGAAAGTCTAGGCTCACCCCTCCACTTT
CDR3 protein: CASSSGDSRGPESLGSPLHF

clone size: few
J gene: TRBJ2-2
D gene: TRBD1
V gene: TRBV7-8
CDR3 DNA: TGTGCCAGCAGGGGTCTAATCGGACAGGGGGCTAAAAACACCGGGGAGCTGTTTTTT
CDR3 protein: CASRGLIGQGAKNTGELFF

clone size: many
J gene: TRBJ2-7
D gene: -
V gene: TRBV5-1
CDR3 DNA: TGCGCCAGCAAGGACTTATACTCGGCCTACGAGCAGTACTTC
CDR3 protein: CASKDLYSAYEQYF

clone size: many
J gene: TRBJ2-7
D gene: TRBD2
V gene: TRBV20-1
CDR3 DNA: TGCAGTGCCCGCGCCCTCCCGACTAGCGGGGGCCCCCACTCCTACGAGCAGTACTTC
CDR3 protein: CSARALPTSGGPHSYEQYF

clone size: -
J gene: TRBJ1-1
D gene: -
V gene: TRBV29-1
CDR3 DNA: TGCAGCGTGAGGGGGAGGGGGGATAACACTGAAGCTTTCTTT
CDR3 protein: CSVRGRGDNTEAFF

clone size: -
J gene: TRBJ2-7
D gene: -
V gene: TRBV7-9
CDR3 DNA: TGTGCCAGCAGCAAGGAGCCTTTAGAGCAGTACTTC
CDR3 protein: CASSKEPLEQYF

clone size: many
J gene: TRBJ2-1
D gene: -
V gene: TRBV12-3/TRBV12-4
CDR3 DNA: TGTGCCAGCAGTATCCGGGGCGGGACGGGTGAGCAGTTCTTC
CDR3 protein: CASSIRGGTGEQFF

clone size: many
J gene: TRBJ2-3
D gene: TRBD2
V gene: TRBV5-1
CDR3 DNA: TGCGCCAGCAGCGAGACTAGCGGCACAGATACGCAGTATTTT
CDR3 protein: CASSETSGTDTQYF

clone size: many
J gene: TRBJ2-4
D gene: -
V gene: TRBV5-1
CDR3 DNA: TGCGCCACTTCGGACGGAGCCCGAGACATTCAGTACTTC
CDR3 protein: CATSDGARDIQYF

clone size: many
J gene: TRBJ2-1
D gene: -
V gene: TRBV5-6
CDR3 DNA: TGTGCCAGCAGCTTGGCCGGAGACCCGAGCTCCTACAATGAGCAGTTCTTC
CDR3 protein: CASSLAGDPSSYNEQFF

clone size: many
J gene: TRBJ1-2
D gene: -
V gene: TRBV20-1
CDR3 DNA: TGCAGTGCTAGAGATGTCGGCAGGGGTTATGGCTACACCTTC
CDR3 protein: CSARDVGRGYGYTF

clone size: many
J gene: TRBJ1-3
D gene: -
V gene: TRBV15
CDR3 DNA: TGTGCCACCAGCAGCCCGGCGCAGGGTTCTGGAAACACCATATATTTT
CDR3 protein: CATSSPAQGSGNTIYF

clone size: many
J gene: TRBJ2-5
D gene: -
V gene: TRBV12-3/TRBV12-4
CDR3 DNA: TGTGCCAGCCGAGGGTGGGCGGAAGAGACCCAGTACTTC
CDR3 protein: CASRGWAEETQYF

clone size: few
J gene: TRBJ1-1
D gene: TRBD1
V gene: TRBV12-3/TRBV12-4
CDR3 DNA: TGTGCCAGCAGTCCGTCTCTGACAGGGATAACTGAAGCTTTCTTT
CDR3 protein: CASSPSLTGITEAFF

clone size: many
J gene: TRBJ2-3
D gene: -
V gene: TRBV29-1
CDR3 DNA: TGCAGCGTTGAAGGGGGTCAGGGACATAGCACAGATACGCAGTATTTT
CDR3 protein: CSVEGGQGHSTDTQYF

clone size: -
J gene: TRBJ1-1
D gene: -
V gene: TRBV29-1
CDR3 DNA: TGCAGCTCCGAAGGGATTACTGAAGCTTTCTTT
CDR3 protein: CSSEGITEAFF

clone size: -
J gene: TRBJ2-1
D gene: TRBD1
V gene: TRBV20-1
CDR3 DNA: TGCAGTGCTCGCAAAGGGGGCGTGGCTAATGAGCAGTTCTTC
CDR3 protein: CSARKGGVANEQFF

clone size: -
J gene: TRBJ2-3
D gene: -
V gene: TRBV6-6
CDR3 DNA: TGTGCCAGCACCCAGGAGGGGAGTACGCAGTATTTT
CDR3 protein: CASTQEGSTQYF

clone size: many
J gene: TRBJ2-2
D gene: -
V gene: TRBV10-3
CDR3 DNA: TGTGCCATTTCGACACCCAAATCGAACACCGGGGAGCTGTTTTTT
CDR3 protein: CAISTPKSNTGELFF